The 13 T cell receptor beta chains presented below share a single source sample, sequenced in a study of blood T cells in healthy people across ages. Combining a sample-barcoded 5' primer with a J-beta primer mix, a second PCR ran for about 7 to 11 cycles. TCRdb reprocessed the 5' RACE reads with MiXCR, giving one entry per CDR3 protein. The top ten clones hold roughly 13% of a sample with 700,000 to 850,000 distinct CDR3 sequences, under 40% of them seen once. The sample consisted of blood. All receptors come from a man aged 18 to 30 in good health.

CDR3 nucleotide sequence: TGCGCCAGCAGCCAAGCCCCAGCGGGGTTGTCAGATACGCAGTATTTT. Translation gives CASSQAPAGLSDTQYF. The V gene is TRBV4-3, the J gene TRBJ2-3; 7 bases match TRBD2. This CDR3 region has 16 residues. The germline V gene encodes CDR1 LGHNA and CDR2 YSLEER. With V trimmed by 1 base and J by 4 bases, 8 bases remained unmatched.

V gene TRBV7-9 combines with J gene TRBJ1-4; TRBD1 is a possible D gene (5 bases). Germline CDR1 reads SEHNR; CDR2 reads FQNEAQ (reference sequence). The V end was cut by 5 bases, the J end by 13 bases, with 23 bases between. The CDR3 has 15 amino acids. This CDR3 is CASSTVGQRGFGLFF. The CDR3 nucleotides are TGTGCCAGCAGCACTGTGGGGCAGAGAGGGTTCGGACTGTTTTTT. The complete variable domain, with remaining parts taken from reference TRBV7-9 and TRBJ1-4, reads DTGVSQNPRHKITKRGQNVTFRCDPISEHNRLYWYRQTLGQGPEFLTYFQNEAQLEKSRLLSDRFSAERPKGSFSTLEIQRTEQGDSAMYLCASSTVGQRGFGLFFGSGTQLSVL.

This clonotype came up a few times. The CDR3 loop is CSARESGTSDEQYF. The CDR3 DNA reads TGCAGTGCTAGAGAGTCCGGGACTAGCGACGAGCAGTACTTC. V is TRBV20-1 and J is TRBJ2-7; 10 bases are a match to TRBD2. From germline, CDR1 is DFQATT and CDR2 SNEGSKA (reference sequence). The CDR3 runs 14 residues. J was trimmed by 5 bases and V by 0 bases; bases with no gene match: 4.

The sample holds many counts of this clonotype. The J gene is TRBJ2-1, the V gene TRBV7-9; D perhaps matches TRBD2 (5 bases). Trimming took off 6 bases at V and 11 bases at J, with 20 bases between the two ends. The germline gives CDR1 SEHNR, CDR2 FQNEAQ (reference sequence). This CDR3 is built from 14 residues. Here the CDR3 reads CASRYPKSGDQQFF. The DNA for the CDR3 is TGTGCCAGCAGGTACCCGAAAAGCGGAGACCAGCAGTTCTTC.

The CDR3 coding sequence is TGTGCCAGCAGCTTAGGGGGTACGAATGAGCAGTACTTC. Amino acids: CASSLGGTNEQYF. J is TRBJ2-7 and V is TRBV7-2; D unclear. Trimming cost V 1 base and J 7 bases, with 11 bases left between them. CDR3 length equals 13 residues. Germline V gene data show CDR1 as SGHTA and CDR2 as FQGNSA.

This chain joins TRBV28 and TRBJ2-3; unclear D gene. The germline gives CDR1 MDHEN, CDR2 SYDVKM. Trimming removed 7 bases from V and 2 bases from J, with 13 bases in between. There are 14 residues in the CDR3. CDR3 loop: CASNSGPNTDTQYF. For the CDR3, the DNA is TGTGCCAGCAACTCGGGCCCCAACACAGATACGCAGTATTTT.

As to this clonotype: The junction departs from the called germline gene at one end, perhaps through a read error. This rearrangement joins TRBV15 to TRBJ2-2; D possibly corresponds to TRBD2 (6 bases). CDR3 length: 16 amino acids. Germline values: CDR1 LNHNV, CDR2 YYDKDF (reference sequence). Here the CDR3 reads CATSRDPGVNIGELFF. The CDR3 DNA follows: TGTGCCACCAGCAGAGATCCGGGGGTGAACATCGGGGAGCTGTTTTTT.

This clonotype has only a few counts. V usage is TRBV5-1 and J usage is TRBJ1-2; tentative D call: TRBD1 (5 bases). The CDR3 has 16 amino acids. Trimming removed 0 bases at V and 4 bases at J, with 16 bases between. Germline V lookup: CDR1 SGHRS, CDR2 YFSETQ. The CDR3 coding sequence is TGCGCCAGCAGCTTGGCCTCAGGGACTGCACTCTATGGCTACACCTTC. Translation: CASSLASGTALYGYTF. The full variable domain, rest sourced from reference TRBV5-1 and TRBJ1-2, is KAGVTQTPRYLIKTRGQQVTLSCSPISGHRSVSWYQQTPGQGLQFLFEYFSETQRNKGNFPGRFSGRQFSNSRSEMNVSTLELGDSALYLCASSLASGTALYGYTFGSGTRLTVV.

The V call is TRBV5-1, the J call TRBJ2-2; 8 bases are shared with TRBD1. J lost 4 bases, V lost 0 bases, and 2 bases had no gene match. The CDR3 runs 15 residues. Per the germline V gene, CDR1 is SGHRS and CDR2 is YFSETQ. CDR3 sequence reads: CASSLATGVTGELFF. The CDR3 DNA is TGCGCCAGCAGCTTGGCGACAGGGGTCACCGGGGAGCTGTTTTTT.

In this sample, this clonotype turned up many times. The chain is built from TRBV6-6 and TRBJ2-5; the D gene is possibly TRBD1 (6 bases). Germline V gene lookup returns CDR1 MNHNY and CDR2 SVGAGI (reference sequence). V lost 3 bases, J lost 3 bases, and 8 bases lay in between. The CDR3 length is 13 residues. CDR3 sequence (DNA): TGTGCCAGCAGTTATAGGGACAAAGAGACCCAGTACTTC. It specifies CASSYRDKETQYF.

This clonotype was detected only a few times. The chain recombines TRBV12-3 or TRBV12-4 with TRBJ1-2; 9 bases fit TRBD1. Trimming at V came to 2 bases and at J to 7 bases, leaving 8 bases not matched to a gene. The CDR3 spans 15 residues. The CDR3 region is CASSLSTGGFGGYTF. The CDR3 DNA reads TGTGCCAGCAGTTTAAGTACAGGGGGCTTCGGTGGCTACACCTTC.

The J gene is TRBJ2-7, the V gene TRBV29-1; 10 nucleotides match TRBD1. The junction had 7 bases not matched to a gene; V was cut back by 1 base and J by 4 bases. CDR1 and CDR2 (germline): SQVTM, ANQGSEA. The CDR3 contains 15 residues. CDR3 sequence: CSVEGGTGVGYEQYF. Here the CDR3 DNA reads TGCAGCGTTGAAGGGGGGACAGGGGTGGGATACGAGCAGTACTTC.

This clonotype occurred many times. The CDR3 nucleotides read TGCAGCGAGGATAACAGGGGACCAGATACGCAGTATTTT. Amino acid sequence: CSEDNRGPDTQYF. The rearrangement links TRBV29-1 to TRBJ2-3, with TRBD1 identical over 7 bases. The germline CDR1 and CDR2 sequences are SQVTM and ANQGSEA. This CDR3 contains 13 residues. The junction had 8 bases not matched to a gene; V was cut back by 7 bases and J by 4 bases.